This T cell receptor (beta chain) stems from a study of blood T cell repertoires in COVID-19. Overall study: In each case, the material was cDNA or gDNA derived from T cells, B-cell-depleted T cells, or PBMCs.

This clone appeared a single time. Germline CDR1 MGHRA, CDR2 YSYEKL. The CDR3 is 21 residues long. The V end lost 4 bases, the J end lost 5 bases, and 35 bases lay between the germline ends. Some clones are missing from TCRdb's copy, which holds only in-frame ones; the method was immunoSEQ multiplex PCR. The data contain 650,000 to 800,000 clones, 70% to 90% of them seen just once; the ten biggest clones take up roughly 0.25%. The sample was peripheral blood. The origin of this receptor is a woman aged 18-29 years with acute or convalescent COVID-19. The V call is TRBV4-1, the J call TRBJ1-2; D ambiguous. CDR3 in amino acids: CASSPVIGRRKKKDNLYGYTF. DNA for the CDR3: TGCGCCAGCAGCCCGGTGATTGGAAGGAGGAAGAAAAAGGATAATCTTTATGGCTACACCTTC.